The clone carrying this T cell receptor (beta chain) has a single count. The record originates from a study of T cell changes during pregnancy in multiple sclerosis. The CDR3 has 13 amino acids. Germline V gives CDR1 SGHNT, CDR2 YYREEE (reference sequence). V shed 0 bases and J shed 6 bases, with 9 bases lying between them. The assay was immunoSEQ multiplex PCR, and TCRdb's table has in-frame clones only and misses some. This repertoire shows about 69,000 clones, about 88% found once; its top ten account for roughly 3.3%. The TCR was taken from a female donor with multiple sclerosis, enrolled in a pregnancy study. This rearrangement joins TRBV5-4 to TRBJ1-1; tentative D call: TRBD1 (5 bases). The source material was peripheral blood, sampled before pregnancy. The CDR3 reads CASSLGGGAEAFF. In DNA form, the CDR3 reads TGTGCCAGCAGCTTGGGGGGCGGGGCTGAAGCTTTCTTT.